Following are 32 T cell receptor beta chains from one sample sequenced in a study of blood T cell repertoires in COVID-19. TCRdb's table, derived via immunoSEQ multiplex PCR, lists solely in-frame clones and lacks some. The sample lists around 150,000 clones, around 84% occurring once. What was sequenced was PBMCs or T cells enriched from blood (not recorded which). The source of these receptors is a man over 45 who had recovered from COVID-19.

This clone has just one count. The chain has TRBV6-6 and TRBJ2-3; 10 nucleotides match TRBD2. CDR1 and CDR2 from the germline V gene are MNHNY and SVGAGI (reference sequence). The ends lost 6 bases at V and 6 bases at J; junction bases unmatched: 6. The CDR3 sequence is 14 residues long. DNA of the CDR3: TGTGCCAGCAGGAGAGCGGGGGGGGCGGATACGCAGTATTTT. This sequence encodes CASRRAGGADTQYF.

The chain employs TRBV12-3 or TRBV12-4 and TRBJ1-4; D is undetermined. Trimming removed 5 bases from V and 5 bases from J, with 6 bases in between. The CDR3 is made up of 12 amino acids. CDR3: CASSLLNEKLFF. For the CDR3, the DNA is TGTGCCAGCAGTCTGTTGAATGAAAAACTGTTTTTT.

This clone was observed a handful of times. The V call is TRBV7-9, the J call TRBJ1-2; 9 bases are a match to TRBD1. Trimming cost V 7 bases and J 6 bases; bases outside gene matches: 6. The CDR3 is 13 residues long. Germline V lookup: CDR1 SEHNR, CDR2 FQNEAQ (reference sequence). The CDR3 region has the DNA TGTGCCAGCAAGTCCGGGACAGGGCATGGCTACACCTTC. Residues: CASKSGTGHGYTF. Combining the CDR3 with reference TRBV7-9 and TRBJ1-2 gives the whole variable domain DTGVSQNPRHKITKRGQNVTFRCDPISEHNRLYWYRQTLGQGPEFLTYFQNEAQLEKSRLLSDRFSAERPKGSFSTLEIQRTEQGDSAMYLCASKSGTGHGYTFGSGTRLTVV.

CDR3 region: CASRPAQGGSANYGYTF. CDR3 sequence (DNA): TGTGCCAGTAGACCAGCACAGGGCGGATCAGCTAACTATGGCTACACCTTC. The chain is built from TRBV19 and TRBJ1-2, with D maybe TRBD1 (6 bases). The V end was cut by 6 bases, the J end by 0 bases, with 20 bases between. This CDR3 has 17 residues. From germline, CDR1 is LNHDA and CDR2 SQIVND (reference sequence).

This clone occurred once. V is TRBV19 and J is TRBJ1-5; 7 bases are shared with TRBD1. The CDR3 is 16 residues long. Trimming at V came to 1 base and at J to 6 bases, leaving 9 bases not matched to a gene. The V gene's germline CDR1 is LNHDA and CDR2 SQIVND (reference sequence). CDR3 sequence: CASSIGGTVLGQPQHF. The CDR3 nucleotides read TGTGCCAGTAGTATAGGAGGGACAGTTTTAGGTCAGCCCCAGCATTTT.

This clone was seen just once. The chain carries TRBV30 and TRBJ2-7, with TRBD1 as a possible D gene (6 bases). Germline V gene data show CDR1 as GTSNPN and CDR2 as SVGIG (reference sequence). This CDR3 contains 13 residues. Trimming took off 2 bases at V and 5 bases at J, with 13 bases between the two ends. For the CDR3, the DNA is TGTGCCTGGAGTTACCGGGACAACCACGAGCAGTACTTC. Amino acid sequence: CAWSYRDNHEQYF.

This clone was seen just once. The V call is TRBV4-1, the J call TRBJ1-2; D unresolved. Germline values: CDR1 MGHRA, CDR2 YSYEKL. This CDR3 contains 15 residues. Deletions cut 0 bases from V and 4 bases from J, with 12 bases between. The CDR3 DNA sequence: TGCGCCAGCAGCCAAGATTCGAGGGTGATCTATGGCTACACCTTC. It translates to CASSQDSRVIYGYTF.

The chain couples TRBV19 to TRBJ2-3; 9 nucleotides match TRBD1. Germline CDR1 is LNHDA and CDR2 is SQIVND (reference sequence). This CDR3 comprises 16 residues. J lost 2 bases, V lost 6 bases, and 9 bases had no gene match. In nucleotides, the CDR3 is TGTGCCAGTAGGCCCAGGGACAGGGACTACACAGATACGCAGTATTTT. This gives the protein CASRPRDRDYTDTQYF. Variable domain in full (rest from reference TRBV19 and TRBJ2-3): DGGITQSPKYLFRKEGQNVTLSCEQNLNHDAMYWYRQDPGQGLRLIYYSQIVNDFQKGDIAEGYSVSREKKESFPLTVTSAQKNPTAFYLCASRPRDRDYTDTQYFGPGTRLTVL.

The chain carries TRBV2 and TRBJ2-7; 10 bases fit TRBD2. Germline loops: CDR1 SNHLY, CDR2 FYNNEI. V trimming: 0 bases; J trimming: 1 base; junction bases outside the gene matches: 9. The length of the CDR3 is 18 residues. The CDR3 loop reads CASSEALRGLAISYEQYF. The CDR3 nucleotides are TGTGCCAGCAGTGAAGCGCTCAGGGGACTAGCGATATCCTACGAGCAGTACTTC. The full variable domain, its missing parts supplied by reference TRBV2 and TRBJ2-7, is EPEVTQTPSHQVTQMGQEVILRCVPISNHLYFYWYRQILGQKVEFLVSFYNNEISEKSEIFDDQFSVERPDGSNFTLKIRSTKLEDSAMYFCASSEALRGLAISYEQYFGPGTRLTVT.

The chain joins TRBV25-1 to TRBJ2-2; TRBD1 might be the D (5 bases). Germline CDR1 MGHDK, CDR2 SYGVNS. The V end lost 6 bases, the J end lost 1 base, and 9 bases lay between the germline ends. CDR3 size: 14 residues. CDR3 DNA: TGTGCCAGCAGGGACAACCAGAACACCGGGGAGCTGTTTTTT. Protein: CASRDNQNTGELFF.

The V and J genes are TRBV9 and TRBJ1-2; D not certain. The V and J ends lost 0 bases and 5 bases respectively, with 8 bases between them. Germline CDR1 is SGDLS and CDR2 is YYNGEE. The CDR3 is 13 amino acids. Here the CDR3 reads CASSVEHGYGYTF. In nucleotides, the CDR3 is TGTGCCAGCAGCGTAGAGCACGGGTATGGCTACACCTTC.

This clone was recorded once. The V gene is TRBV2, the J gene TRBJ1-2; weak D call: TRBD1 (5 bases). Germline V gene sequence: CDR1 SNHLY, CDR2 FYNNEI. This CDR3 has 13 residues. The V and J ends lost 0 bases and 6 bases respectively, with 8 bases between them. Here the CDR3 DNA reads TGTGCCAGCAGTGAAGCTCGACAGCATGGCTACACCTTC. It specifies CASSEARQHGYTF.

This clone has just one count. The chain joins TRBV3-1 (or the pseudogene TRBV3-2) to TRBJ1-4; the D gene is possibly TRBD1 (5 bases). V lost 2 bases and J 3 bases, leaving 13 bases between the germline ends. Germline values: CDR1 LGHDT, CDR2 YNNKEL (reference sequence). The CDR3 covers 16 residues. The CDR3 region has the DNA TGTGCCAGCAGCCAATTACTGACAGCTTCTAATGAAAAACTGTTTTTT. It specifies CASSQLLTASNEKLFF.

J is TRBJ1-4 and V is TRBV3-1 (or the pseudogene TRBV3-2); TRBD1 aligns across 8 bases. The germline gives CDR1 LGHDT, CDR2 YNNKEL (reference sequence). V lost 4 bases and J lost 3; bases outside the gene matches: 10. The CDR3 is 17 residues long. CDR3 sequence: CASSPSGQGAANEKLFF. The CDR3 coding sequence is TGTGCCAGCAGCCCCTCCGGACAGGGAGCAGCTAATGAAAAACTGTTTTTT.

In this sample, this clone turned up once. This chain links TRBV18 with TRBJ2-2, with D perhaps TRBD2 (5 bases). V shed 2 bases and J shed 5 bases, with 12 bases lying between them. This CDR3 has 15 residues. Germline V gene lookup returns CDR1 KGHSH and CDR2 LQKENI. CDR3 in DNA: TGTGCCAGCTCACCAACTAGGAGTAGTACCGGGGAGCTGTTTTTT. Translation: CASSPTRSSTGELFF.

The chain combines TRBV5-6 with TRBJ2-1, with 7 bases matching TRBD1. The CDR3 loop spans 16 amino acids. Germline trimming cut 0 bases from V and 9 bases from J; bases unmatched to any gene: 12. Germline loops: CDR1 SGHDT, CDR2 YYEEEE. The CDR3 here is CASSLGLAGNRGEQFF. CDR3 coding DNA: TGTGCCAGCAGCTTGGGGCTAGCCGGAAACAGGGGTGAGCAGTTCTTC.

This sequence joins TRBV3-1 (or the pseudogene TRBV3-2) and TRBJ1-6; D is undetermined. This CDR3 is 16 amino acids long. Germline V gives CDR1 LGHDT, CDR2 YNNKEL (reference sequence). V shed 3 bases and J shed 0 bases, with 9 bases lying between them. CDR3 DNA: TGTGCCAGCAGCCACGGGGTTAGCTCCTATAATTCACCCCTCCACTTT. Protein sequence: CASSHGVSSYNSPLHF.

This chain connects TRBV12-5 to TRBJ2-2; 9 positions match TRBD1. This CDR3 contains 15 residues. Trimming cost V 5 bases and J 6 bases; bases outside gene matches: 7. CDR1 is LGHNT, CDR2 FRNRAP, per germline. CDR3 residues: CASGVGTGSPGELFF. CDR3 nucleotides: TGTGCTAGTGGTGTGGGGACAGGGAGTCCCGGGGAGCTGTTTTTT.

This chain links TRBV19 with TRBJ2-1; 10 bases are shared with TRBD2. J was trimmed by 4 bases and V by 7 bases; bases with no gene match: 7. Germline V gives CDR1 LNHDA, CDR2 SQIVND (reference sequence). The CDR3 is made up of 15 amino acids. The CDR3: CASTISGGIYNEQFF. For the CDR3, the DNA is TGTGCCAGTACCATTAGCGGGGGGATATACAATGAGCAGTTCTTC.

The chain couples TRBV2 to TRBJ1-1, with 7 nucleotides matching TRBD1. V trimming: 6 bases; J trimming: 4 bases; junction bases outside the gene matches: 8. The length of the CDR3 is 14 residues. The germline CDR1 and CDR2 sequences are SNHLY and FYNNEI. The CDR3 DNA is TGTGCCAGCAGGGCCCAGGGGGTTCTCACTGAAGCTTTCTTT. Its protein is CASRAQGVLTEAFF.

The chain combines TRBV18 with TRBJ1-6; 10 bases fit TRBD1. The V gene's germline CDR1 is KGHSH and CDR2 LQKENI. The trim removed 3 bases at V and 9 bases at J, leaving 2 bases unmatched. The CDR3 contains 14 residues. CDR3 in amino acids: CASSPGQGFSPLHF. For the CDR3, the DNA is TGTGCCAGCTCACCGGGACAGGGGTTTTCACCCCTCCACTTT. Looking up the rest from reference TRBV18 and TRBJ1-6 gives the full variable domain: NAGVMQNPRHLVRRRGQEARLRCSPMKGHSHVYWYRQLPEEGLKFMVYLQKENIIDESGMPKERFSAEFPKEGPSILRIQQVVRGDSAAYFCASSPGQGFSPLHFGNGTRLTVT.

The gene calls are TRBV7-9 and TRBJ2-5, with no clear D. CDR3 length: 12 amino acids. V was trimmed by 2 bases and J by 4 bases, leaving 5 bases between them. Germline lookup yields CDR1 SEHNR and CDR2 FQNEAQ (reference sequence). In DNA form, the CDR3 reads TGTGCCAGCAGCTTACTTATAGAGACCCAGTACTTC. Translating gives CASSLLIETQYF.

The V and J genes are TRBV5-1 and TRBJ2-7; 9 positions agree with TRBD1. CDR3 size: 14 residues. The germline gives CDR1 SGHRS, CDR2 YFSETQ. V lost 4 bases and J lost 4; bases outside the gene matches: 6. CDR3 DNA sequence: TGCGCCAGCAGCCAGGGACAGGGAACGTACGAGCAGTACTTC. It specifies CASSQGQGTYEQYF.

The J gene is TRBJ2-2, the V gene TRBV11-3, with TRBD2 identical over 8 bases. Germline lookup yields CDR1 SGHNT and CDR2 YENEEA. The V gene end was trimmed by 5 bases and the J gene end by 1 base; junction bases not matched to a gene: 9. The CDR3 has 17 amino acids. The CDR3 region has the DNA TGTGCCAGCAGCGTAGGAAAACTAGCGGTGAACACCGGGGAGCTGTTTTTT. Translation: CASSVGKLAVNTGELFF.

This chain connects TRBV30 to TRBJ1-5; the match to TRBD1 covers 8 bases. Per the germline V gene, CDR1 is GTSNPN and CDR2 is SVGIG (reference sequence). The CDR3 runs to 13 residues. With V trimmed by 2 bases and J by 5 bases, 2 bases remained unmatched. The CDR3 here is CAWSSQGDQPQHF. CDR3 DNA sequence: TGTGCCTGGAGTTCACAGGGGGATCAGCCCCAGCATTTT.

A few counts support this clone. The V and J genes are TRBV19 and TRBJ2-1; D is unclear. The CDR3 runs 11 residues. V was clipped by 3 bases and J by 7 bases, with 4 bases between them. Germline V CDR1 and CDR2: LNHDA, SQIVND (reference sequence). The CDR3: CASSIQNEQFF. The CDR3 DNA is TGTGCCAGTAGTATCCAGAATGAGCAGTTCTTC.

This chain uses TRBV21-1 with TRBJ2-2; TRBD2 is the table's D call, not checked against the DNA. TRBV21-1 is a recognized pseudogene. CDR3 length: 18 residues. The CDR3: CASSNPKLAARNTGELFF. The DNA for the CDR3 is TGTGCCAGCAGCAACCCTAAACTAGCGGCGAGGAACACCGGGGAGCTGTTTTTT.

The gene calls are TRBV7-8 and TRBJ2-3, with 10 positions matching TRBD2. V shed 5 bases and J 4 bases; nucleotides not matched to a gene: 3. Germline V lookup: CDR1 SGHVS, CDR2 FQNEAQ. This CDR3 contains 14 residues. CDR3 loop: CASSRGTSADTQYF. CDR3 sequence (DNA): TGTGCCAGCAGCCGGGGGACTAGCGCAGATACGCAGTATTTT.

This chain uses TRBV2 with TRBJ1-6; D is undetermined. Germline values: CDR1 SNHLY, CDR2 FYNNEI. Trimming cost V 2 bases and J 5 bases, with 10 bases left between them. The CDR3 is made up of 15 amino acids. The CDR3 sequence: CASSEFAQNNSPLHF. The CDR3 DNA reads TGTGCCAGCAGTGAATTCGCACAAAATAATTCACCCCTCCACTTT.

In its sample, this clone was seen a few times. This rearrangement joins TRBV5-6 to TRBJ2-1, with TRBD2 identical over 12 bases. CDR3 length: 17 amino acids. V shed 4 bases and J 2 bases; nucleotides not matched to a gene: 7. Germline loops: CDR1 SGHDT, CDR2 YYEEEE. CDR3 DNA sequence: TGTGCCAGCAGCACCCGACTAGCGGGGGCGACCTACAATGAGCAGTTCTTC. Translated, it gives CASSTRLAGATYNEQFF.

The gene calls are TRBV27 and TRBJ1-1; 8 bases are shared with TRBD1. V was pared by 5 bases and J by 4 bases, with 9 bases of the junction left unmatched. Looked up from germline, CDR1 is MNHEY and CDR2 is SMNVEV (reference sequence). The CDR3 extends over 15 amino acids. The CDR3 spells CASSPWTGRGTEAFF. In nucleotides, the CDR3 is TGTGCCAGCAGTCCGTGGACAGGGAGGGGCACTGAAGCTTTCTTT.

CDR3 loop: CASSFQGITGELFF. DNA for the CDR3: TGTGCCAGCAGTTTCCAGGGTATTACCGGGGAGCTGTTTTTT. The genes are TRBV27 and TRBJ2-2, with D tentatively TRBD1 (5 bases). The germline V gene has CDR1 MNHEY and CDR2 SMNVEV (reference sequence). The CDR3 has 14 residues. The V end lost 3 bases, the J end lost 5 bases, and 10 bases lay between the germline ends.